The TCR beta chain under discussion was sequenced for a study of control samples from healthy donors and cancer patients (dated by TCRdb to 2018 to 2021). This clone was seen just once. It lacks a known antigen. One base away there is no much larger clone; base qualities are not given. Library prep was done by the immunoSEQ multiplex PCR assay. The clones in this table, taken by TCRdb from immuneACCESS, are in-frame only. Not every clone is retained; where verified, under half of the shortfall comes from an unresolved V gene, and the cause of the rest is unknown. Across this sample there are 70,000 to 80,000 clones, with around nine tenths seen only once. In total, the top ten clones hold 1.5% to 2% of the sample. The CDR3 numbers 17 residues from cysteine through phenylalanine. Of all the DNA, just the CDR3 is kept, 51 bases in frame from base 1. Here V drops 3 bases and J drops 1 base, and the junction holds 10 bases not matched to any gene.

The sequence was obtained from a woman aged 60-75 years with head and neck cancer. Sequencing was performed on PBMCs. The V and J genes are TRBV23-1 and TRBJ2-3, with 7 central nucleotides matching TRBD2. TRBV23-1 is labeled an ORF, and its function is uncertain. The DNA reads as follows: TGCGCCAGCAGTCACCGCCGCCTAGCGGTATGCACAGATACGCAGTATTTT. This gives the protein CASSHRRLAVCTDTQYF.